This T cell receptor (beta chain) emerged from a study of shared clonotypes between healthy human individuals (dated by TCRdb to the early 2020s). Regarding the research as a whole: A couple of women and a few men aged 18 to 49 years were included in the cohort. Blood TCR repertoires of a handful of healthy adults were deeply sequenced to estimate repertoire size and the extent of clonotype sharing between individuals. To increase sequencing depth and limit assay-specific biases, different laboratories used diverse techniques to prepare libraries and sequence TCR repertoires. Leukapheresis yielded between about 0.85 and 9.5 billion PBMCs per donor. For each donor, three plates each were used for CD4 naive and CD4 memory, two plates were used for CD8 naive, and one plate was used for CD8 memory.

As to this clone: This receptor's antigen is unknown. No base qualities exist here, and no much larger clone lies one base off it.

What the research found in general, with its limitations: Sampling was limited to blood, and TCR repertoires in tissue likely differ from TCR repertoires in blood. Based on pairwise subsampling, the degree of clonotype sharing among donors was expected to be affected by sequencing depth. Clonotypes shared by all four sorted-subset donors showed higher generation probabilities than non-shared clonotypes. Sharing across several donors was observed for 4.5% to 6.5% of naive CD4, about 4% of naive CD8, about 2.5% of memory CD4, and around 0.44% of memory CD8 clonotypes. Estimated clonotype richness was generally larger for naive than for memory subsets. Because the study included only a small number of donors, the genetic and exposure-history diversity represented was limited. Even with the large sequencing depth, rarefaction of the sorted-subset datasets indicated that sequencing was incomplete.

Trimming takes 3 bases from V and 14 bases from J, and the germline ends sit 11 bases apart. According to the germline V gene, CDR1 reads MDHEN and CDR2 reads SYDVKM. The CDR3 covers 11 residues, taking in both the cysteine and the phenylalanine. Just CDR3 DNA is preserved here, 33 bases in frame from base 1. For the CD8 naive samples, CD45RO-negative cells were positively selected for CCR7, yielding a CD45RA+CCR7+ population from which TemRA cells were excluded. Healthy HIV-negative adults with no recently reported acute infections or vaccinations were included as donors. All donors were Caucasian adults living in Nashville, Tennessee, USA. Blood was obtained by leukapheresis, after which PBMCs were separated by Ficoll-Histopaque density gradient centrifugation and cryopreserved in liquid nitrogen vapor phase. Analytical flow cytometry was used to check the purity and quantity of each magnetically sorted T cell population. Genomic DNA was isolated from every sorted fraction and measured by UV absorbance on a Nanodrop 2000c.

TCR CDR3 regions were amplified from genomic DNA by multiplex PCR using the deep immunoSEQ assay. Extracted genomic DNA from each cell subset was spread evenly across all wells of several immunoSEQ 96-well plates, with each plate serving as a replicate. For sorted subsets, approximately 210 ng of genomic DNA, equivalent to some 33,000 T cell genomes, went into each replicate PCR. The purified libraries were quantified using a Qubit 3.0 fluorometer, sized with a Bioanalyzer 2100, and then quantified again using the KAPA Library Quantification kit. Every immunoSEQ 96-well plate was sequenced on a dedicated single-read 150-cycle Illumina NextSeq 550 flow cell. As for the original processing: The immunoSEQ output contained only junctional sequences without quality scores, so filtering could not match that applied to full-length reads. To assign V/J genes and CDR3, sequences were annotated against IMGT germline references using PyIR, a Python wrapper for IgBLAST v1.9. Reads with weak V/J assignments (E-value above 1e-6), missing CDR3, stop codons, out-of-frame junctions, or ambiguous translated residues were removed. V3J clonotypes were defined as sequences sharing an identical inferred V gene, J gene, and CDR3 amino acid sequence. The percentage overlap between two repertoires was calculated by dividing the number of shared unique clonotypes by the size of the smaller repertoire. Richness of each repertoire was evaluated using RTK rarefaction, the Chao1 estimator, and Recon v2.1 estimates of unobserved clonotypes. OLGA was used to compute generation probabilities for all TCRbeta clonotypes that the gDNA method yielded from four donors. TCRdb mirrors the immuneACCESS table, restricted to in-frame sequences. Some clones are absent from its copies; in checked studies, under half trace to an unresolved V gene, and the reason for the others is unknown. V, J and clone size were drawn from that table, and D and trimming were deduced from the DNA. For this sample the table gives approximately 600,000 clones, of which around 96% were detected only once. The ten largest clonotypes hold over 0.1% of the sample.

The chain is assembled from TRBV28 and TRBJ2-1; matching of 6 bases hints at TRBD1 as the D gene. This clonotype originated in a woman aged 25 to 39 in good health. The sample comprised naive CD8+ T cells sorted from blood. According to the study, the label for this sample's cell subset or site signals: CD45RA+CCR7+. Read as DNA, the sequence is TGTGCCAGCAGTTTTAACAGGGAGAAGTTCTTC. Translated, it reads CASSFNREKFF.